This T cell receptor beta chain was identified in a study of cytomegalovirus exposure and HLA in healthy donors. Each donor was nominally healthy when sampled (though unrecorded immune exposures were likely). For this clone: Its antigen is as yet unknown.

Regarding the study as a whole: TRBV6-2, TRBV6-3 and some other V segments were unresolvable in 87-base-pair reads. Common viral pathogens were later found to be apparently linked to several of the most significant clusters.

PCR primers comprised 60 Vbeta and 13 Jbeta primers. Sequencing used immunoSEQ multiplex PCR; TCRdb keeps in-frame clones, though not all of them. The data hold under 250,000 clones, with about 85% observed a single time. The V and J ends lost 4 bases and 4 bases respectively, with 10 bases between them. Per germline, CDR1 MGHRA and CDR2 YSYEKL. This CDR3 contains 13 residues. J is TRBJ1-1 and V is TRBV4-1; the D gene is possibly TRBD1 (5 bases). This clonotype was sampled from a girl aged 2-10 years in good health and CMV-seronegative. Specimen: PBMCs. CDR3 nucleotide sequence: TGCGCCAGCAGCCTTTACAGGTTCACTGAAGCTTTCTTT. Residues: CASSLYRFTEAFF.